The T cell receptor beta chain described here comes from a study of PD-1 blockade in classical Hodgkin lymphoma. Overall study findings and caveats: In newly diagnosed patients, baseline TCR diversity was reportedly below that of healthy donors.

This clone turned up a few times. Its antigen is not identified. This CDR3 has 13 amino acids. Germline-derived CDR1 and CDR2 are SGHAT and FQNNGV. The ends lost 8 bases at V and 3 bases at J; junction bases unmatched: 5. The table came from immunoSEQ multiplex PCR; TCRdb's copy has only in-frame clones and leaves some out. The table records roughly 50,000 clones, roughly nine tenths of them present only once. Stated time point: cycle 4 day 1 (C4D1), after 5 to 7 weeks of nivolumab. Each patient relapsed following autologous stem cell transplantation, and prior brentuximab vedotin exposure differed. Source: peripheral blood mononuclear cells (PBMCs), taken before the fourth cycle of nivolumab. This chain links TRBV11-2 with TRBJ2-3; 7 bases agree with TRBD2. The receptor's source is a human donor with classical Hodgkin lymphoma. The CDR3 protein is CASLSSGTDTQYF. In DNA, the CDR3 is TGTGCCAGCCTCTCTAGCGGAACAGATACGCAGTATTTT.